This TCR beta chain was sequenced for a study of T cell responses to AZD1222 COVID-19 vaccine. Whole-study context: Some second doses came at about 4 weeks and others at about 12 weeks; these were pooled.

With regard to this clone: Its cognate antigen is unknown.

TCRdb's table, derived via immunoSEQ multiplex PCR, lists solely in-frame clones and lacks some. Seen here are 95,000 to 150,000 clones, roughly 84% observed once, and the top ten hold around 10%. CDR1 and CDR2 (germline): KGHSH, LQKENI. The CDR3 has 16 amino acids. Unmatched junction bases numbered 7, after V lost 2 bases and J lost 1 base. Study-wide results and caveats: Repertoire collection took place solely once the T cell response had peaked.

This receptor was obtained from an adult in good health. The source material was peripheral blood, sampled on day 0 of AZD1222 vaccination. This chain uses TRBV18 with TRBJ1-1; 7 bases fit TRBD1. CDR3 nucleotides: TGTGCCAGCTCACCAGGGACAGTCGCTACGAACACTGAAGCTTTCTTT. Residues: CASSPGTVATNTEAFF.